The clone carrying this TCR beta chain was counted at least ten times. Synthesis of cDNA was accomplished via 5'RACE employing 10-nucleotide random UMIs. A single record per CDR3 protein comes from TCRdb applying MiXCR to the 5' RACE reads. In the table there are some 65,000 distinct CDR3 sequences, 3.5% to 4.5% of which are singletons. The CDR3 is 13 amino acids. V lost 3 bases and J lost 7; bases outside the gene matches: 3. The germline V gene has CDR1 DFQATT and CDR2 SNEGSKA (reference sequence). This record belongs to a study of neurological immune-mediated disorders. This receptor was taken from a man aged 45-60 years with multiple sclerosis. The chain is built from TRBV20-1 and TRBJ1-4; 9 nucleotides agree with TRBD1. Sequencing was carried out using PBMCs. The CDR3 DNA reads TGCAGTGCTAGGGGACAGGGTTTTGAAAAACTGTTTTTT. Protein: CSARGQGFEKLFF.